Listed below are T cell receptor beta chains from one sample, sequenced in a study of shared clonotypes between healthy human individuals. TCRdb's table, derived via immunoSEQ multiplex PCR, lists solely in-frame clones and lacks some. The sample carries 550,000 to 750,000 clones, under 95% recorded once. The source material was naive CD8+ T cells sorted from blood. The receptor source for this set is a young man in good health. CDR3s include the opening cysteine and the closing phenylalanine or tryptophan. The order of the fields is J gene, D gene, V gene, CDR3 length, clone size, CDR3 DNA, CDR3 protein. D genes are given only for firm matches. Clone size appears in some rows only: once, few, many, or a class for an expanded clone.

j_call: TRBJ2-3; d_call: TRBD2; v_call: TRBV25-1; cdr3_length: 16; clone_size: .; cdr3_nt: TGTGCCAGCAGTGACCCTAACGGCCCGGGGGGAGATACGCAGTATTTT; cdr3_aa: CASSDPNGPGGDTQYF
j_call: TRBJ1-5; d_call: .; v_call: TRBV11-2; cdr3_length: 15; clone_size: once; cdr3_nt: TGTGCCAGCAGCCCTACAGGGTATAGCAATCAGCCCCAGCATTTT; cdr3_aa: CASSPTGYSNQPQHF
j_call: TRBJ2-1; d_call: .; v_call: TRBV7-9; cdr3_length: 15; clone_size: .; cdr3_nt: TGTGCCAGCAGCCTCGGGCGGGGCTCCTACAATGAGCAGTTCTTC; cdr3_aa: CASSLGRGSYNEQFF
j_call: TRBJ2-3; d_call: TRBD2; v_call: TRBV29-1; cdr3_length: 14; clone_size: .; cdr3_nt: TGCAGCGCTCGACTAGCGGGAGATTCAAATACGCAGTATTTT; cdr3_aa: CSARLAGDSNTQYF
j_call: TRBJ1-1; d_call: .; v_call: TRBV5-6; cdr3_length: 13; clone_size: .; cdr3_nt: TGTGCCAGCGTCCGGGCCCCGAACACTGAAGCTTTCTTT; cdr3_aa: CASVRAPNTEAFF
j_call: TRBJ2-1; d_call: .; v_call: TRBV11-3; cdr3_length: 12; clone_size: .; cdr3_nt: TGTGCCAGCAGCGCCTCCTACAATGAGCAGTTCTTC; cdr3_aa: CASSASYNEQFF
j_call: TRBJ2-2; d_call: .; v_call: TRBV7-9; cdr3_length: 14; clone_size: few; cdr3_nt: TGTGCCAGCAGCCTGTCTGGATTCACCGGGGAGCTGTTTTTT; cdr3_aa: CASSLSGFTGELFF
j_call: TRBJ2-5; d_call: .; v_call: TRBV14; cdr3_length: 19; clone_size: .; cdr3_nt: TGTGCCAGCAGCCAAGTCCCCCCCTGGGGAACGGTGGACAAAGAGACCCAGTACTTC; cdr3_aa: CASSQVPPWGTVDKETQYF
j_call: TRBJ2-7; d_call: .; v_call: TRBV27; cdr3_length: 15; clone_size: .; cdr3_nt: TGTGCCAGCAGTTTAGACAGGACTCACCTCTACGAGCAGTACTTC; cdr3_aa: CASSLDRTHLYEQYF
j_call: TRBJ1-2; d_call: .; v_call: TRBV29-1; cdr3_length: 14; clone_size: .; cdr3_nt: TGCAGCGCAGAGACCCCGACGGCACGCTATGGCTACACCTTC; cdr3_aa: CSAETPTARYGYTF
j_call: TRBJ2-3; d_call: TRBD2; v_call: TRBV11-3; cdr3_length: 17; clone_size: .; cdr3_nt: TGTGCCAGCAGCTTAAAGACTAGCGGTGCGGAGGTAGATACGCAGTATTTT; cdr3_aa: CASSLKTSGAEVDTQYF
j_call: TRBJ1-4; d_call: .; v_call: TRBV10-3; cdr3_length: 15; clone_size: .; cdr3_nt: TGTGCCATCAGTGAGCCTCAGGGGATGCCTCAAAAACTGTTTTTT; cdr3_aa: CAISEPQGMPQKLFF
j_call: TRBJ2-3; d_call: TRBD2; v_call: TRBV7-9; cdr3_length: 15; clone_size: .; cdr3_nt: TGTGCCAGCAGACCAGCGGGATACCTGGGGGATACGCAGTATTTT; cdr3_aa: CASRPAGYLGDTQYF
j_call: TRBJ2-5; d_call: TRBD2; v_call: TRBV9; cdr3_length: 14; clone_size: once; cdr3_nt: TGTGCCAGCAGCTCCCAATCTAGCGGGGAGACCCAGTACTTC; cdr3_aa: CASSSQSSGETQYF